This TCR beta chain was found in a study of T-cell reconstitution after alpha-beta-depleted transplantation in children. The TCRbeta library incorporated unique molecular identifiers. TCRdb re-called the PCR reads through MiXCR, storing one row per CDR3 protein. The sample records approximately 420,000 distinct CDR3 sequences, around 9.9% being singletons. This CDR3 contains 12 residues. Germline assignment: CDR1 SEHNR and CDR2 FQNEAQ (reference sequence). Trimming pared 1 base from V and 7 bases from J, leaving 5 bases between. This clonotype has only a few counts. The chain is built from TRBV7-9 and TRBJ2-1, with D unclear. The material sequenced was PBMCs from the stem cell graft donor, taken from the stem cell graft. This sequence was found in a human donor who donated a stem cell graft to a child with acute myeloid leukemia. CDR3 DNA sequence: TGTGCCAGCAGCTTAGACGAAAATGAGCAGTTCTTC. It encodes CASSLDENEQFF.